The 7 T cell receptor beta chains presented below share a single source sample, sequenced in a study of technical replicates of blood from a handful of donors. Sequencing used immunoSEQ multiplex PCR; TCRdb keeps in-frame clones, though not all of them. The sample comprises tens of thousands of clones, roughly nine tenths of which are singletons, and 0.35% to 0.45% rests with the top ten. What was sequenced was T cells isolated from PBMCs. The source is a human donor in good health. Some clones in this sample may be carry-over from other donors' samples.

The sample holds one count of this clone. The chain joins TRBV5-4 to TRBJ1-3, with TRBD1 identical over 7 bases. V shed 3 bases and J 0 bases; nucleotides not matched to a gene: 6. This CDR3 region has 16 residues. Germline loops: CDR1 SGHNT, CDR2 YYREEE (reference sequence). CDR3: CASSSSGQFSGNTIYF. In nucleotides, the CDR3 is TGTGCCAGCAGCTCGTCGGGACAGTTCTCTGGAAACACCATATATTTT.

This rearrangement joins TRBV4-3 to TRBJ2-5, with D perhaps TRBD2 (5 bases). The CDR3 consists of 19 residues. Germline V gene lookup returns CDR1 LGHNA and CDR2 YSLEER. V lost 0 bases and J 3 bases, leaving 23 bases between the germline ends. The CDR3 is CASSQDWRLANLGEETQYF. The CDR3 DNA is TGCGCCAGCAGCCAAGATTGGCGGCTAGCTAATTTGGGTGAAGAGACCCAGTACTTC.

This clone was detected once. V gene TRBV9 combines with J gene TRBJ1-1; 7 bases map to TRBD1. Losses at the gene ends were 0 bases for V and 5 bases for J; bases not matched to a gene: 4. CDR1 is SGDLS, CDR2 YYNGEE, per germline. The CDR3 length is 14 residues. For the CDR3, the DNA is TGTGCCAGCAGCGTAGGGCAGGGGGGAACTGAAGCTTTCTTT. Its protein is CASSVGQGGTEAFF.

J is TRBJ1-5 and V is TRBV10-3; D is unresolved. V was cut by 0 bases and J by 4 bases, with 4 bases left in between. The germline V gene encodes CDR1 ENHRY and CDR2 SYGVKD. The CDR3 length is 13 residues. The CDR3 DNA sequence: TGTGCCATCAGTGAGTCCACAAATCAGCCCCAGCATTTT. It specifies CAISESTNQPQHF.

The V and J genes are TRBV5-1 and TRBJ2-5; D possibly corresponds to TRBD2 (6 bases). CDR3 length equals 14 residues. Germline V gives CDR1 SGHRS, CDR2 YFSETQ. Trimming cost V 4 bases and J 4 bases, with 14 bases left between them. CDR3 sequence (DNA): TGCGCCAGCAGCCCAGGAGGGCCTAGAGAGACCCAGTACTTC. This encodes CASSPGGPRETQYF.

V and J are TRBV29-1 and TRBJ1-1, with D tentatively TRBD1 (5 bases). The CDR3 runs to 13 residues. In germline, CDR1 is SQVTM, CDR2 ANQGSEA. Trimming shortened V by 7 bases and J by 1 base, and 13 bases separated the two germline ends. CDR3 in DNA: TGCAGCGCACGACAGAAGTCGAACACTGAAGCTTTCTTT. Amino acids: CSARQKSNTEAFF.

This chain joins TRBV5-5 and TRBJ1-5; D is ambiguous. Trimming left V 0 bases short and J 1 base short, with 5 bases between. The CDR3 runs to 14 residues. Germline V lookup: CDR1 SGHKS, CDR2 YYEKEE (reference sequence). CDR3 sequence: CASSLDRSNQPQHF. DNA of the CDR3: TGTGCCAGCAGCTTGGACAGAAGCAATCAGCCCCAGCATTTT.